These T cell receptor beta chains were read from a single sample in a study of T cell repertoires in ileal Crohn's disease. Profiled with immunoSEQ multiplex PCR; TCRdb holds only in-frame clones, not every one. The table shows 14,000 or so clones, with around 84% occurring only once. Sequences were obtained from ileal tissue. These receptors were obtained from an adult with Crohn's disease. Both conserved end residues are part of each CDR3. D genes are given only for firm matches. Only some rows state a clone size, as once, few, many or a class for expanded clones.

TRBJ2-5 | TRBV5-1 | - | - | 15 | TGCGCCAGCAGCTTGGTAGACAGCCAACAAGAGACCCAGTACTTC | CASSLVDSQQETQYF
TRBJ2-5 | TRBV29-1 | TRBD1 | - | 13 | TGCAGCGTCGACGTAGACAGGGCGGAGACCCAGTACTTC | CSVDVDRAETQYF
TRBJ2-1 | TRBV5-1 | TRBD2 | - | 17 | TGCGCCAGCAGCTTGTCCGGGGCGCGGGGGTCCTACAATGAGCAGTTCTTC | CASSLSGARGSYNEQFF
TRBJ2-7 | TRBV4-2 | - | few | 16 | TGTGCCAGCAGCCAAGATGACTCCGACGGAACCTACGAGCAGTACTTC | CASSQDDSDGTYEQYF
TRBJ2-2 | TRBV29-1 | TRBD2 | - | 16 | TGCAGCGTTGGGACTAGCGGGGGAGTGGACACCGGGGAGCTGTTTTTT | CSVGTSGGVDTGELFF
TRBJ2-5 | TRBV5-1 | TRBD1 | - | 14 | TGCGCCAGCAGCTTGGAGGGACAGGCGGAGACCCAGTACTTC | CASSLEGQAETQYF
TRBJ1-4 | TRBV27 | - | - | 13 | TGTGCCAGCAGTCGGCAGGGGAATGAAAAACTGTTTTTT | CASSRQGNEKLFF
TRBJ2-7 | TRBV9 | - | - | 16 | TGTGCCAGCAGCAGTAGCAGCAAACGATTATCCTACGAGCAGTACTTC | CASSSSSKRLSYEQYF
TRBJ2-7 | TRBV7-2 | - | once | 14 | TGTGCCAGCAGCCTTCAGGCTTCTCCCTACGAGCAGTACTTC | CASSLQASPYEQYF
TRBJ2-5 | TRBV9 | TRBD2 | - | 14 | TGTGCCAGCTGGGGAGCGGGGGGAGGCGGGACCCAGTACTTC | CASWGAGGGGTQYF
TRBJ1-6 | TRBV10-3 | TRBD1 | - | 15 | TGTGCCATCAGGACCACCGGGACAGTATTTTCACCCCTCCACTTT | CAIRTTGTVFSPLHF
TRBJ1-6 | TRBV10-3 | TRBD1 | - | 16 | TGTGCCATCAGTGAGACGGACAGGAAGGGTAATTCACCCCTCCACTTT | CAISETDRKGNSPLHF
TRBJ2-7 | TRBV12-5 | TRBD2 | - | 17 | TGTGCTAGTGGTCCTCCTGGGGGGCGGGAGGCCCCCTACGAGCAGTACTTC | CASGPPGGREAPYEQYF
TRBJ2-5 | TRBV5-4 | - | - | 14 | TGTGCCAGCAGCTTTCGGGGGATGGGGGAGACCCAGTACTTC | CASSFRGMGETQYF
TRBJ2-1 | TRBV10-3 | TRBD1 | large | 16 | TGTGCCATCACGCTAGACCGGGACAGGGGCTACAATGAGCAGTTCTTC | CAITLDRDRGYNEQFF
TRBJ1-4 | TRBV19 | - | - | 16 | TGTGCCAGGCCAACGCCCGGACAGCAGGGGAATGAAAAACTGTTTTTT | CARPTPGQQGNEKLFF
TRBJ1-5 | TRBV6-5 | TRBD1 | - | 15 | TGTGCCAGCAGCTGGACAGGGGAGCAGGGACAGCCCCAGCATTTT | CASSWTGEQGQPQHF
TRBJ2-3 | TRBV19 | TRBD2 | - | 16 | TGTGCCAGTAGTATTACTAGCGGGACCGGCACAGATACGCAGTATTTT | CASSITSGTGTDTQYF
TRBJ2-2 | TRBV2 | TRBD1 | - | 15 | TGTGCCAGCAGTGTGGGACAGGGCATCACCGGGGAGCTGTTTTTT | CASSVGQGITGELFF
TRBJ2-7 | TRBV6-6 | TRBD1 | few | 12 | TGTGCCAGCAGTTATAGCAAGGACAGGGGGTACTTC | CASSYSKDRGYF
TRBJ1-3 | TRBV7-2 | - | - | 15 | TGTGCCAGCAGCTTAGTCCCAGGCTCTGGAAACACCATATATTTT | CASSLVPGSGNTIYF
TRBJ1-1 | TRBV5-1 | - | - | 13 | TGCGCCAGCAGCTTGGGAGGGAGAACTGAAGCTTTCTTT | CASSLGGRTEAFF
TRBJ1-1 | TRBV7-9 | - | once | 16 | TGTGCCAGCAGCACCACATTACAGGGAATGAACACTGAAGCTTTCTTT | CASSTTLQGMNTEAFF